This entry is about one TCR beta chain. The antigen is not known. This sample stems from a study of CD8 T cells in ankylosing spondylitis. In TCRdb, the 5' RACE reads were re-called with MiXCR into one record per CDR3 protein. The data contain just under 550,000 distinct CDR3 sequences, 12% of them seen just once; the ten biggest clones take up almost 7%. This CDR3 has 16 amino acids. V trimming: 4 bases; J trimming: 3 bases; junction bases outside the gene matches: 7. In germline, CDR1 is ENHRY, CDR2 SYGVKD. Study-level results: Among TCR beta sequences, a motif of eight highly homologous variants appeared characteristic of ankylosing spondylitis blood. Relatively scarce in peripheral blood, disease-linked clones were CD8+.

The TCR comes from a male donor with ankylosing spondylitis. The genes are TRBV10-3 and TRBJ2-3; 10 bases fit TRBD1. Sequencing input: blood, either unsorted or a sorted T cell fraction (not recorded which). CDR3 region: CAISGPGQGLTDTQYF. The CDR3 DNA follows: TGTGCCATCAGTGGCCCGGGACAGGGGTTGACAGATACGCAGTATTTT.